The 24 T cell receptor beta chains in this list originate from one sample, sequenced in a study of response to subunit inactivated influenza vaccine. TCRdb reprocessed the RT-PCR reads with MiXCR, giving one entry per CDR3 protein. The table lists around 530,000 distinct CDR3 sequences, approximately 16% of them singletons. The sequences come from CD4+ T cells sorted from PBMCs, collected roughly 24 months after vaccination. The receptors come from a man aged 50 to 75 who received an inactivated influenza vaccine.

The V call is TRBV27, the J call TRBJ2-7; possible D gene TRBD1, 7 bases. Trimming pared 4 bases from V and 5 bases from J, leaving 15 bases between. Germline CDR1 MNHEY, CDR2 SMNVEV (reference sequence). CDR3 length: 14 amino acids. In nucleotides, the CDR3 is TGTGCCAGCAGTTACAGGGGAGGTAGGGACGAGCAGTACTTC. Residues: CASSYRGGRDEQYF.

This chain uses TRBV28 with TRBJ2-5, with a tentative D call TRBD1 (6 bases). CDR3 length equals 10 residues. Germline CDR1 reads MDHEN; CDR2 reads SYDVKM. Trimming shortened V by 7 bases and J by 14 bases, and 14 bases separated the two germline ends. The CDR3 coding sequence is TGTGCCAGCACCGACAGGCCATCCTACTTC. Translated, it gives CASTDRPSYF.

A few counts support this clonotype. V is TRBV20-1 and J is TRBJ2-1, with a weak D call TRBD1 (6 bases). CDR3 size: 14 residues. CDR1 and CDR2 (germline): DFQATT, SNEGSKA (reference sequence). V lost 7 bases and J lost 0, with 13 bases in between. DNA for the CDR3: TGCAGTGTCGGCAGGGGCCCCTCCTACAATGAGCAGTTCTTC. It specifies CSVGRGPSYNEQFF.

CDR3 sequence (DNA): TGTGCCAGCAGTGGACGGGGGGGCCTAAGGAATGAGCAGTTCTTC. It yields the protein CASSGRGGLRNEQFF. This chain uses TRBV12-3 or TRBV12-4 with TRBJ2-1; the match to TRBD2 covers 8 bases. With 5 bases clipped from V and 7 bases from J, the junction kept 10 bases outside the gene matches. The CDR3 is 15 residues long.

V and J are TRBV4-3 and TRBJ1-2; D remains unclear. Deletions cut 0 bases from V and 4 bases from J, with 9 bases between. Germline lookup yields CDR1 LGHNA and CDR2 YSLEER. The length of the CDR3 is 14 residues. The CDR3: CASSQDWTAYGYTF. CDR3 bases: TGCGCCAGCAGCCAAGACTGGACGGCCTATGGCTACACCTTC.

This chain joins TRBV4-3 and TRBJ2-1; D gene uncertain. Germline V CDR1 and CDR2: LGHNA, YSLEER. Trimming removed 0 bases at V and 6 bases at J, with 9 bases between. This CDR3 region has 14 residues. The CDR3 region has the DNA TGCGCCAGCAGCCAAGAAGGCCGCAGCAATGAGCAGTTCTTC. The encoded protein is CASSQEGRSNEQFF.

This clonotype was seen only a few times. V usage is TRBV20-1 and J usage is TRBJ2-5; 9 positions match TRBD1. The germline CDR1 and CDR2 sequences are DFQATT and SNEGSKA (reference sequence). This CDR3 is built from 14 residues. The J segment lost 0 bases and the V segment lost 4 bases, leaving 3 bases of the junction unmatched. Here the CDR3 DNA reads TGCAGTGCTACCTGGACAGGGGACCAAGAGACCCAGTACTTC. Encoded protein: CSATWTGDQETQYF.

This rearrangement joins TRBV19 to TRBJ2-7, with 11 nucleotides matching TRBD1. Germline CDR1 LNHDA, CDR2 SQIVND (reference sequence). The ends lost 5 bases at V and 3 bases at J; junction bases unmatched: 6. The CDR3 loop spans 15 amino acids. The CDR3 nucleotides read TGTGCCAGTAGTCAGACCGGGACAGGGGGCTACGAGCAGTACTTC. This translates into CASSQTGTGGYEQYF.

This clonotype was recorded many times. The V gene is TRBV20-1, the J gene TRBJ1-1; weak D call: TRBD1 (5 bases). The length of the CDR3 is 15 residues. The V and J ends lost 3 bases and 0 bases respectively, with 14 bases between them. Germline-derived CDR1 and CDR2 are DFQATT and SNEGSKA (reference sequence). Written as DNA, the CDR3 is TGCAGTGCTAGGACAGCATTCGACATGAACACTGAAGCTTTCTTT. It yields the protein CSARTAFDMNTEAFF.

In this sample, this clonotype turned up a few times. The chain employs TRBV29-1 and TRBJ2-3; TRBD2 matches at 10 bases. CDR1 and CDR2 from the germline V gene are SQVTM and ANQGSEA. The CDR3 has 14 amino acids. The trim removed 6 bases at V and 6 bases at J, leaving 9 bases unmatched. CDR3 amino acids: CSVGERGGSDTQYF. DNA for the CDR3: TGCAGCGTGGGGGAGCGGGGGGGGTCGGATACGCAGTATTTT.

The table lists this clonotype with a few counts. The chain combines TRBV4-1 with TRBJ2-5; D gene uncertain. Germline CDR1 is MGHRA and CDR2 is YSYEKL. The CDR3 has 14 residues. Trimming took 3 bases from V and 3 from J, leaving 11 bases between them. The CDR3 DNA sequence: TGCGCCAGCAGCCACCCGGGCGTCAAAGAGACCCAGTACTTC. Amino acid sequence: CASSHPGVKETQYF.

This clonotype showed up just a few times. The J gene is TRBJ2-5, the V gene TRBV5-6; D might be TRBD1 (5 bases). The CDR3 extends over 14 amino acids. Germline CDR1 is SGHDT and CDR2 is YYEEEE. Trimming removed 4 bases at V and 0 bases at J, with 10 bases between. CDR3 nucleotide sequence: TGTGCCAGCAGCATTATAGGGGACCAAGAGACCCAGTACTTC. Its protein is CASSIIGDQETQYF.

This chain joins TRBV7-2 and TRBJ2-7; D unclear. V was pared by 2 bases and J by 0 bases, with 14 bases between. In germline, CDR1 is SGHTA, CDR2 FQGNSA. The CDR3 extends over 16 amino acids. CDR3 amino acids: CASSLLLNGDSYEQYF. CDR3 DNA sequence: TGTGCCAGCAGCTTACTTCTCAACGGCGACTCCTACGAGCAGTACTTC.

The chain employs TRBV30 and TRBJ2-3, with 9 bases that match TRBD2. With V trimmed by 0 bases and J by 5 bases, 3 bases remained unmatched. The CDR3 runs to 14 residues. Germline V gene lookup returns CDR1 GTSNPN and CDR2 SVGIG (reference sequence). CDR3 in amino acids: CAWSVAGGGDTQYF. As DNA, the CDR3 is TGTGCCTGGAGTGTGGCGGGAGGGGGAGATACGCAGTATTTT.

The chain employs TRBV6-6 and TRBJ1-1; D is unclear. The CDR3 extends over 13 amino acids. CDR1 and CDR2 from the germline V gene are MNHNY and SVGAGI (reference sequence). Trimming cost V 2 bases and J 6 bases, with 10 bases left between them. CDR3 protein: CASSYLTSSEAFF. The CDR3 region has the DNA TGTGCCAGCAGTTACCTAACATCCTCTGAAGCTTTCTTT.

This clonotype appeared a few times. This sequence joins TRBV10-3 and TRBJ2-3; 8 positions agree with TRBD2. The CDR3 length is 16 residues. V shed 2 bases, J shed 4 bases, and the junction held 8 bases outside the gene matches. Germline V CDR1 and CDR2: ENHRY, SYGVKD. The CDR3 here is CAISEVPGGGSDTQYF. In DNA form, the CDR3 reads TGTGCCATCAGTGAGGTTCCCGGGGGGGGCTCAGATACGCAGTATTTT.

This clonotype has a handful of counts. A junction boundary mismatches the germline segment, possibly from a read error. This rearrangement joins TRBV6-1 to TRBJ2-1; 12 bases match TRBD2. The CDR3 extends over 15 amino acids. Germline loops: CDR1 MNHNS, CDR2 SASEGT. CDR3 bases: TGTGCCAGCAATGAACCGGGACTAGCGGGCTATGAGCAGTTCTTC. As protein: CASNEPGLAGYEQFF.

The CDR3 region is CASSLGTAVNTEAFF. In nucleotides, the CDR3 is TGTGCCAGCAGCCTGGGTACGGCTGTGAACACTGAAGCTTTCTTT. This chain connects TRBV27 to TRBJ1-1; D unresolved. V was pared by 6 bases and J by 0 bases, with 14 bases between. The CDR3 spans 15 residues. Per the germline V gene, CDR1 is MNHEY and CDR2 is SMNVEV (reference sequence).

CDR3 sequence reads: CSAIRSGAGGAFF. DNA for the CDR3: TGCAGTGCGATACGCTCCGGGGCCGGTGGAGCTTTCTTT. The rearrangement uses TRBV20-1 and TRBJ1-1, with D perhaps matching TRBD1 (5 bases). The CDR3 has 13 amino acids. Per germline, CDR1 DFQATT and CDR2 SNEGSKA (reference sequence). Trimming left V 6 bases short and J 10 bases short, with 21 bases between.

This clonotype was counted only a few times. In DNA, the CDR3 is TGCAGTCTAATAAGGAGGGCGGGGGACACGCAGTATTTT. As protein: CSLIRRAGDTQYF. The chain carries TRBV20-1 and TRBJ2-3; 7 positions agree with TRBD2. This CDR3 contains 13 residues. Germline CDR1 DFQATT, CDR2 SNEGSKA (reference sequence). V was clipped by 8 bases and J by 9 bases; unmatched bases: 14.

This clonotype was recorded many times. The chain recombines TRBV29-1 with TRBJ2-7; D may be TRBD2 (6 bases). Germline V gene data show CDR1 as SQVTM and CDR2 as ANQGSEA. This CDR3 has 14 residues. The germline V and J ends were trimmed by 7 bases and 4 bases, with 20 bases remaining between them. The CDR3 DNA sequence: TGCAGCGCCTCCCTGGGGAGCGGACTATACGAGCAGTACTTC. Its protein is CSASLGSGLYEQYF.

The chain has TRBV29-1 and TRBJ2-5, with TRBD1 matching over 8 bases. This CDR3 spans 11 amino acids. Germline lookup yields CDR1 SQVTM and CDR2 ANQGSEA. The CDR3 region has the DNA TGCAGTGCAGGGGGCCTAGAGACCCAGTACTTC. Protein product: CSAGGLETQYF.

The genes are TRBV9 and TRBJ2-3; a weak D match, TRBD1 (6 bases). Trimming stripped 0 bases from V and 1 base from J, with 9 bases between. This CDR3 spans 15 amino acids. CDR1 SGDLS and CDR2 YYNGEE come from the germline V gene. CDR3 bases: TGTGCCAGCAGCGTAGTGACAGGTCGCACAGATACGCAGTATTTT. Amino acid sequence: CASSVVTGRTDTQYF.

In DNA form, the CDR3 reads TGTGCCACCAGCCTCGGTATAACAGGGAGCTCCTACGAGCAGTACTTC. Encoded protein: CATSLGITGSSYEQYF. This chain connects TRBV15 to TRBJ2-7; tentative D call: TRBD1 (6 bases). Between the trimmed V and J ends, which lost 5 bases and 0 bases, there was a span of 17 bases. Germline V gene sequence: CDR1 LNHNV, CDR2 YYDKDF (reference sequence). CDR3 size: 16 residues.